This is a list of T cell receptor beta chains from one sample in a study of blood T cell repertoires in COVID-19. TCRdb's copy holds only in-frame clones and misses some; the assay was immunoSEQ multiplex PCR. This sample has 160,000 or so clones, with under 90% found just once. The sequencing sample was made of PBMCs or T cells enriched from blood (not recorded which). The receptors were sampled from a man aged 55-75 years who had recovered from COVID-19. Both conserved end residues are part of each CDR3. D genes are given only for firm matches. Not every row has a clone size; where given, it reads once, few, many or a size class.

d_call j_call clone_size v_call cdr3_nt cdr3_aa
. TRBJ1-2 few TRBV19 TGTGCCGCGGGGAGCTTCTATGGCTACACCTTC CAAGSFYGYTF
. TRBJ1-5 . TRBV2 TGTGCCACCCGGGGAGTGTCGAGCAATCAGCCCCAGCATTTT CATRGVSSNQPQHF
TRBD1 TRBJ1-4 . TRBV19 TGTGCCAGTAGTCCAGGGGACAGTCGGAGAGAAAAACTGTTTTTT CASSPGDSRREKLFF
. TRBJ2-3 . TRBV9 TGTGCCAGCAGCGTAGTTCAGGGAGATACGCAGTATTTT CASSVVQGDTQYF
. TRBJ2-3 . TRBV19 TGTGCCAGTAGTATGCGGCCCTCCGCAGATACGCAGTATTTT CASSMRPSADTQYF
. TRBJ2-1 . TRBV29-1 TGCAGCGTTCCGGGGTTGAATGAGCAGTTCTTC CSVPGLNEQFF
. TRBJ2-2 . TRBV7-2 TGTGCCAGCAGCCGTAAACCCGGGACAACGATAAACACCGGGGAGCTGTTTTTT CASSRKPGTTINTGELFF
. TRBJ1-4 . TRBV7-8 TGTGCCAGCAGCCCATCAGGGAGGAGGGATGAAAAACTGTTTTTT CASSPSGRRDEKLFF
. TRBJ2-1 . TRBV4-1 TGCGCCAGCAGCCAAGTGCAGGGAACCTACAATGAGCAGTTCTTC CASSQVQGTYNEQFF
. TRBJ2-1 . TRBV21-1 TGTGCCAGCAGCAAAGAGTTCCCTAAGCTAGCGGGATCGTACAATGAGCAGTTCTTC CASSKEFPKLAGSYNEQFF
. TRBJ1-1 . TRBV27 TGTGCCAGCAGTCCGGAGTGGCGGAACACTGAAGCTTTCTTT CASSPEWRNTEAFF
. TRBJ2-2 . TRBV30 TGTGCCTGGAGTTCCCCCCCCCAGACAGGGAACACCGGGGAGCTGTTTTTT CAWSSPPQTGNTGELFF
. TRBJ1-5 . TRBV2 TGTGCCAGCAGCGACCTTTTAGGGGGGGGCAATCAGCCCCAGCATTTT CASSDLLGGGNQPQHF
TRBD2 TRBJ2-1 . TRBV3-1/TRBV3-2 TGTGCCAGCAGCCAAGAAAAGGGAGGGGTCTACAATGAGCAGTTCTTC CASSQEKGGVYNEQFF
. TRBJ2-7 . TRBV3-1/TRBV3-2 TGTGCCAGCAGCCAGGGGGGGGCCGGATACGAGCAGTACTTC CASSQGGAGYEQYF
TRBD1 TRBJ1-4 . TRBV11-2 TGTGCCAGCAGCCGAAGTTGGACAGGGGATGAAAAACTGTTTTTT CASSRSWTGDEKLFF
TRBD2 TRBJ2-1 . TRBV7-3 TGTGCCAGCAGCTACCGGACTAGCGGGAGGGCCGGGAATGAGCAGTTCTTC CASSYRTSGRAGNEQFF
. TRBJ1-1 . TRBV7-2 TGTGCCAGCAGCTTAGGGACCCACAGGGAGGAAGCTTTCTTT CASSLGTHREEAFF
TRBD1 TRBJ1-2 . TRBV2 TGTGCCAGCAGATCCCTGACAGGGGAGGGTAATGGCTACACCTTC CASRSLTGEGNGYTF
. TRBJ2-5 . TRBV19 TGTGCCAGTAGTGATGCCAGACAAGAGACCCAGTACTTC CASSDARQETQYF
TRBD2 TRBJ2-7 . TRBV6-4 TGTGCCAGCAGGGACCCATCTAGCGGGAGCCCTTACGAGCAGTACTTC CASRDPSSGSPYEQYF
. TRBJ1-1 . TRBV7-2 TGTGCCAGCAGCGCACGTAGGAGCGTCACTGAAGCTTTCTTT CASSARRSVTEAFF